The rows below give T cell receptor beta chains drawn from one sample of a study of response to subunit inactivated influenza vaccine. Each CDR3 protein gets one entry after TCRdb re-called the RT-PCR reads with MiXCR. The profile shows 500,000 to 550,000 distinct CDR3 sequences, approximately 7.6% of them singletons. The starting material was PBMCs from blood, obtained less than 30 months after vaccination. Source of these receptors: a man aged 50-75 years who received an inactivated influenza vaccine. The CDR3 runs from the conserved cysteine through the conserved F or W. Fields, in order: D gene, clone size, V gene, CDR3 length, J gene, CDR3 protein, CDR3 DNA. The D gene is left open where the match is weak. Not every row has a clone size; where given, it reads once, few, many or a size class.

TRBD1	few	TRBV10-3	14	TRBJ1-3	CAISEGQVTNTIYF	TGTGCCATCAGTGAGGGACAGGTGACAAACACCATATATTTT
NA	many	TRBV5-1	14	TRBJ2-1	CASSSRLTGNEQFF	TGCGCCAGCAGCTCACGCCTCACCGGGAATGAGCAGTTCTTC
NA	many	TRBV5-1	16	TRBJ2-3	CASSLGNFGGEDTQYF	TGCGCCAGCAGCTTGGGGAACTTCGGAGGGGAAGATACGCAGTATTTT
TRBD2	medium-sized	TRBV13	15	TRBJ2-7	CASSLGTSGGYEQYF	TGTGCCAGCAGCTTAGGGACTAGCGGTGGCTACGAGCAGTACTTC
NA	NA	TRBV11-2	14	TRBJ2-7	CASSPQSDDYEQYF	TGTGCCAGCAGCCCCCAATCGGACGACTACGAGCAGTACTTC
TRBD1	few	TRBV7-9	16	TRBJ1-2	CASSSQTGGATYGYTF	TGTGCCAGCAGCTCCCAGACAGGGGGCGCTACCTATGGCTACACCTTC
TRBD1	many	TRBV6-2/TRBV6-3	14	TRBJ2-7	CASRRTGSSYEQYF	TGTGCCAGCAGAAGGACAGGGTCCTCCTACGAGCAGTACTTC
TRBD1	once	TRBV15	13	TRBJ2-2	CATRDRVTGELFF	TGTGCCACCCGGGACAGGGTTACCGGGGAGCTGTTTTTT
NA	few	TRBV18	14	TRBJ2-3	CASSPLDTPDTQYF	TGTGCCAGCTCACCTTTGGACACTCCAGATACGCAGTATTTT
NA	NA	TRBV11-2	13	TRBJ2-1	CASSLDPRSEQFF	TGTGCCAGCAGCTTAGATCCTCGGAGTGAGCAGTTCTTC
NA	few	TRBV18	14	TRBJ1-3	CASSPGPSGNTIYF	TGTGCCAGCTCACCAGGCCCCTCTGGAAACACCATATATTTT
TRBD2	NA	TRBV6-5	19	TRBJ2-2	CASSPGTSGRAVDTGELFF	TGTGCCAGCAGTCCCGGGACTAGCGGGAGGGCCGTGGACACCGGGGAGCTGTTTTTT
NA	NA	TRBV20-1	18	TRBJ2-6	CSARSATSVGTGANVLTF	TGCAGTGCCAGATCCGCGACTAGTGTGGGTACTGGGGCCAACGTCCTGACTTTC
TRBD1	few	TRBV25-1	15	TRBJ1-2	CASSGSGQGSYGYTF	TGTGCCAGCAGTGGCTCCGGACAGGGTAGCTATGGCTACACCTTC
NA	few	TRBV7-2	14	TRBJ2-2	CASSLSGRTGELFF	TGTGCCAGCAGCTTATCGGGACGGACCGGGGAGCTGTTTTTT
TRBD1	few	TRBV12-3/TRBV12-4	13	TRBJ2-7	CASSGQGHYEQYF	TGTGCCAGCAGCGGACAGGGGCACTACGAGCAGTACTTC
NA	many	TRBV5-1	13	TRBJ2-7	CASSFLGFGEQYF	TGCGCCAGCAGCTTTTTGGGGTTCGGCGAGCAGTACTTC
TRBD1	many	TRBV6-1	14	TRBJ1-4	CASSRTGGNEKLFF	TGTGCCAGCAGCCGGACAGGGGGGAATGAAAAACTGTTTTTT
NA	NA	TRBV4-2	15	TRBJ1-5	CASSQVDSSIYPQHF	TGTGCCAGCAGCCAGGTAGACAGTTCCATTTACCCCCAGCATTTT
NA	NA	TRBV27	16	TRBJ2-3	CASSFVISEGTDTQYF	TGTGCCAGCAGTTTTGTTATATCGGAGGGTACAGATACGCAGTATTTT
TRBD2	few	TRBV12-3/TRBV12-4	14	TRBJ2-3	CASSGTSSADTQYF	TGTGCCAGCAGTGGGACTAGTTCCGCAGATACGCAGTATTTT
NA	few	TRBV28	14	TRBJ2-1	CASRGGYLYNEQFF	TGTGCCAGCAGGGGGGGCTACCTCTACAATGAGCAGTTCTTC
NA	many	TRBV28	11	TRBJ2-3	CASGTSDTQYF	TGTGCCAGCGGCACATCAGATACGCAGTATTTT
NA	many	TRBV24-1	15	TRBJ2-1	CATSDLGTAGGRQFF	TGTGCCACCAGTGATTTGGGTACAGCAGGGGGGCGGCAGTTCTTC
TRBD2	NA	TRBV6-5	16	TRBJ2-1	CASSYSAGGPYNEQFF	TGTGCCAGCAGTTACTCGGCGGGAGGGCCCTACAATGAGCAGTTCTTC
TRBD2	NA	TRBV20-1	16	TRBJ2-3	CCARSGTSGGKDTQYF	TGCTGTGCTAGATCAGGGACTAGCGGGGGGAAAGATACGCAGTATTTT
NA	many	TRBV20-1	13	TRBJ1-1	CSARFGFNTEAFF	TGCAGTGCGAGGTTTGGTTTTAACACTGAAGCTTTCTTT
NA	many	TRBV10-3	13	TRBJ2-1	CAISERFYNEQFF	TGTGCCATCAGTGAAAGGTTTTACAATGAGCAGTTCTTC
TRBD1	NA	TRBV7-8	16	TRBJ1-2	CASSLEGRGHGYGYTF	TGTGCCAGCAGCTTAGAAGGCAGGGGGCACGGCTATGGCTACACCTTC
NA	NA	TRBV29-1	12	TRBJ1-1	CSVDMGNTEAFF	TGCAGCGTTGACATGGGGAACACTGAAGCTTTCTTT
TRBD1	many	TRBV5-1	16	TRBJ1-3	CASSSRDRGVGNTIYF	TGCGCCAGCAGCTCCCGGGACAGGGGCGTGGGAAACACCATATATTTT
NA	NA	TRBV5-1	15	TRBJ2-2	CASSLVVRLPGELFF	TGCGCCAGCAGCTTGGTAGTCAGGCTTCCCGGGGAGCTGTTTTTT
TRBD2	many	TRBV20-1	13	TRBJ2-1	CSARDRGEAEQFF	TGCAGTGCTAGAGATCGGGGGGAAGCTGAGCAGTTCTTC
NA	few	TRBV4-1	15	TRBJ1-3	CASSQVGFGGNTIYF	TGCGCCAGCAGCCAGGTCGGGTTCGGCGGAAACACCATATATTTT
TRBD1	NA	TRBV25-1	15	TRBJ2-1	CASSESGTGVWEQFF	TGTGCCAGCAGTGAATCGGGGACAGGGGTTTGGGAGCAGTTCTTC
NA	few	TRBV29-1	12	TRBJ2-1	CSVATGSDEQFF	TGCAGCGTTGCTACAGGGTCGGATGAGCAGTTCTTC
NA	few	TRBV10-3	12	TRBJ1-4	CATSPTNEKLFF	TGTGCCACCTCCCCAACTAATGAAAAACTGTTTTTT
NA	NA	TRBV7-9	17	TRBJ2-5	CASKPQGADMRGETQYF	TGTGCCAGCAAACCCCAGGGTGCAGATATGCGGGGAGAGACCCAGTACTTC
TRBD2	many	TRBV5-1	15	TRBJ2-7	CASSFGLAGGHEQYF	TGCGCCAGCAGCTTCGGACTAGCGGGAGGGCACGAGCAGTACTTC
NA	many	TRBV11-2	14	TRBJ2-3	CASSLVPSTDTQYF	TGTGCCAGCAGCTTAGTTCCGAGCACAGATACGCAGTATTTT
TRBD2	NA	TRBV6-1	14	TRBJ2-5	CASRSAGGGETKYF	TGTGCCAGCCGATCGGCGGGAGGGGGAGAGACCAAGTACTTC
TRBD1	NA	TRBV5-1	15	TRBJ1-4	CASSPGDRGPEKLFF	TGCGCCAGCAGCCCGGGGGACAGGGGTCCGGAAAAACTGTTTTTT
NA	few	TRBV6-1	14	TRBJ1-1	CASRASGFGTEAFF	TGTGCCAGCAGAGCCTCGGGGTTCGGCACTGAAGCTTTCTTT
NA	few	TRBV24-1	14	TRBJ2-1	CATSDLIRDNEQFF	TGTGCCACCAGTGATTTAATCAGGGACAATGAGCAGTTCTTC
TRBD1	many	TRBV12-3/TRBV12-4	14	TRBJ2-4	CASSPRTGGNIQYF	TGTGCCAGCAGTCCTAGGACAGGGGGAAACATTCAGTACTTC
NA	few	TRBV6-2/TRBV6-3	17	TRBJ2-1	CASSYVPGLLSYNEQFF	TGTGCCAGCAGTTACGTTCCAGGGCTCCTCTCCTACAATGAGCAGTTCTTC
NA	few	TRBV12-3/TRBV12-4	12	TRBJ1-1	CASSLETPEAFF	TGTGCCAGCAGTCTAGAGACACCTGAAGCTTTCTTT
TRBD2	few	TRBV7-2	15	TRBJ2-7	CASSPGTSRPYEQYF	TGTGCCAGCAGCCCCGGGACTAGCAGACCCTACGAGCAGTACTTC
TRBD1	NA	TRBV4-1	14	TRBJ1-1	CASSQLTGGTEAFF	TGCGCCAGCAGCCAATTGACAGGGGGCACTGAAGCTTTCTTT
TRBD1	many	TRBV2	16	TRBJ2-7	CASSGVLGTGVAEQYF	TGTGCCAGCAGTGGGGTCTTGGGGACAGGGGTCGCCGAGCAGTACTTC
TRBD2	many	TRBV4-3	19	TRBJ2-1	CASSQDLTSSGTNYNEQFF	TGCGCCAGCAGCCAAGATCTTACGTCTAGCGGAACAAATTACAATGAGCAGTTCTTC
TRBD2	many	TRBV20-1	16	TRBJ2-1	CSARDMGTSGRNEQFF	TGCAGTGCTAGAGATATGGGGACTAGCGGGAGAAATGAGCAGTTCTTC
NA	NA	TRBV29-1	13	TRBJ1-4	CSVAGAYNEKLFF	TGCAGCGTTGCGGGGGCTTATAATGAAAAACTGTTTTTT